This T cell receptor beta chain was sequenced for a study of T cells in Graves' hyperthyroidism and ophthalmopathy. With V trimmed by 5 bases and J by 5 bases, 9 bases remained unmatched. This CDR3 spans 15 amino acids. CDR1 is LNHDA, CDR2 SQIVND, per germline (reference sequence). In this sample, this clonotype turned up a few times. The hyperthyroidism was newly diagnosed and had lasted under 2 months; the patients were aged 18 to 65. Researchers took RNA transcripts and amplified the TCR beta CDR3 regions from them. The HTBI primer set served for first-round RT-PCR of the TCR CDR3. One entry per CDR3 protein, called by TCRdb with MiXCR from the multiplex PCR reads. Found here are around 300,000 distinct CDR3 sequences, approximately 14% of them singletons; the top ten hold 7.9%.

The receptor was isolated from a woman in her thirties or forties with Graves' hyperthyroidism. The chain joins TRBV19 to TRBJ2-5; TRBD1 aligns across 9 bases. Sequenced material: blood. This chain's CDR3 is CASSGVDRGLETQYF. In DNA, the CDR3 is TGTGCCAGTAGTGGAGTTGACAGGGGGTTGGAGACCCAGTACTTC.